The 17 T cell receptor beta chains presented below share a single source sample, sequenced in a study of T cells after yellow fever vaccination. From the 5' RACE reads, TCRdb called clonotypes with MiXCR, one entry per CDR3 protein. This sample has about 120,000 distinct CDR3 sequences, with around 7.2% found just once. The specimen comprised CD4+ T cells sorted from PBMCs, sampled about 41 days after the first yellow fever vaccination. The receptors shown here come from a young man who received the YFV17D yellow fever vaccine.

Ten or more counts support this clonotype. The chain joins TRBV24-1 to TRBJ2-2; D unclear. In germline, CDR1 is KGHDR, CDR2 SFDVKD. CDR3 size: 11 residues. Trimming left V 5 bases short and J 6 bases short, with 3 bases between. The CDR3 reads CATSGPGELFF. CDR3 coding DNA: TGTGCCACCAGTGGCCCCGGGGAGCTGTTTTTT.

Ten or more counts support this clonotype. V gene TRBV5-1 combines with J gene TRBJ2-1; 7 bases fit TRBD1. The germline CDR1 and CDR2 sequences are SGHRS and YFSETQ. CDR3 length equals 15 residues. V trimming: 4 bases; J trimming: 2 bases; junction bases outside the gene matches: 6. The CDR3 sequence is CASSPEGTAYNEQFF. CDR3 nucleotides: TGCGCCAGCAGCCCCGAAGGGACAGCCTACAATGAGCAGTTCTTC.

This clonotype has just a few counts. The chain couples TRBV20-1 to TRBJ2-5; 11 bases match TRBD1. V lost 6 bases, J lost 5 bases, and 11 bases stayed unmatched. Germline V gives CDR1 DFQATT, CDR2 SNEGSKA (reference sequence). The CDR3 loop spans 15 amino acids. Here the CDR3 reads CSAFQGTGGLETQYF. The CDR3 bases are TGCAGTGCCTTCCAAGGGACAGGGGGGTTGGAGACCCAGTACTTC.

This clonotype has at least ten counts. The CDR3 nucleotides read TGTGCCAGCAGTACAGGCGGGGGGGGCAATCAGCCCCAGCATTTT. It translates to CASSTGGGGNQPQHF. The V gene is TRBV12-3 or TRBV12-4, the J gene TRBJ1-5; perhaps TRBD1 as D (5 bases). V dropped 5 bases and J dropped 2 bases, with 13 bases sitting between them. This CDR3 contains 15 residues.

The sample holds many counts of this clonotype. The chain joins TRBV20-1 to TRBJ1-1; D might be TRBD1 (5 bases). Germline V gene sequence: CDR1 DFQATT, CDR2 SNEGSKA (reference sequence). The CDR3 consists of 14 residues. V dropped 5 bases and J dropped 1 base, with 14 bases sitting between them. The CDR3 sequence is CSAGGGNSNTEAFF. The CDR3 bases are TGCAGTGCTGGGGGAGGCAACTCGAACACTGAAGCTTTCTTT.

This clonotype was observed at least ten times. This chain connects TRBV20-1 to TRBJ2-7; tentative D call: TRBD1 (5 bases). The CDR3 length is 14 residues. V was cut by 6 bases and J by 2 bases, with 17 bases left in between. Germline CDR1 is DFQATT and CDR2 is SNEGSKA (reference sequence). The chain's CDR3 is CSARAPDGTYEQYV. The CDR3 region has the DNA TGCAGTGCCAGGGCCCCGGACGGAACCTACGAGCAGTACGTC.

The table lists this clonotype with many counts. The V gene is TRBV7-2, the J gene TRBJ2-2; no definite D call. Germline V gives CDR1 SGHTA, CDR2 FQGNSA. The CDR3 runs 15 residues. V lost 5 bases and J 0 bases, leaving 10 bases between the germline ends. This CDR3 is CASSPPGANTGELFF. The DNA of the CDR3 is TGTGCCAGCAGCCCTCCAGGAGCGAACACCGGGGAGCTGTTTTTT.

This clonotype was found a few times. The chain joins TRBV9 to TRBJ2-6; no clear D. V lost 0 bases and J lost 0, with 4 bases in between. There are 15 residues in the CDR3. CDR1 and CDR2 from the germline V gene are SGDLS and YYNGEE. CDR3 amino acids: CASSVGVSGANVLTF. The CDR3 nucleotides read TGTGCCAGCAGCGTAGGCGTCTCTGGGGCCAACGTCCTGACTTTC. The variable domain in full, with the rest retrieved from reference TRBV9 and TRBJ2-6, is DSGVTQTPKHLITATGQRVTLRCSPRSGDLSVYWYQQSLDQGLQFLIQYYNGEERAKGNILERFSAQQFPDLHSELNLSSLELGDSALYFCASSVGVSGANVLTFGAGSRLTVL.

This clonotype was seen repeatedly, ten times or more. The gene calls are TRBV3-1 and TRBJ2-1, with 8 bases matching TRBD2. This CDR3 has 15 residues. Trimming cost V 9 bases and J 0 bases; bases outside gene matches: 7. Germline CDR1 is LGHDT and CDR2 is YNNKEL (reference sequence). In DNA form, the CDR3 reads TGTGCCAGTAGTGGGCTAGCGGGCTCCTACAATGAGCAGTTCTTC. It translates to CASSGLAGSYNEQFF.

With regard to this clonotype: Just one base apart from a much larger clone, this may be a read error. The chain employs TRBV20-1 and TRBJ1-5; 10 bases match TRBD1. Trimming cost V 6 bases and J 5 bases; bases outside gene matches: 10. This CDR3 is 15 amino acids long. CDR1 is DFQATT, CDR2 SNEGSKA, per germline (reference sequence). CDR3 loop: CSARQGARGDQPQHF. CDR3 DNA sequence: TGCAGTGCGAGACAGGGGGCAAGAGGCGATCAGCCCCAGCATTTT.

This clonotype was recorded many times. The chain joins TRBV5-1 to TRBJ1-2; TRBD1 might be the D (6 bases). Germline V gene sequence: CDR1 SGHRS, CDR2 YFSETQ. V was clipped by 3 bases and J by 3 bases, with 12 bases between them. This CDR3 has 14 residues. This CDR3 is CASSSEQGHYGYTF. CDR3 DNA: TGCGCCAGCAGCTCCGAACAGGGACACTATGGCTACACCTTC.

Points on this clonotype: One base away lies a much larger clone, so this may be a sequencing read error. The chain couples TRBV7-2 to TRBJ2-3, with unresolved D. This CDR3 is built from 13 residues. V lost 3 bases and J lost 6, with 10 bases in between. Germline loops: CDR1 SGHTA, CDR2 FQGNSA. CDR3 coding DNA: TGTGCCAGCAGCTTCGGCTCTGTGGATACGCAGTATTTT. This sequence encodes CASSFGSVDTQYF.

This clonotype was seen many times. The CDR3 protein is CSGAGNYNEQFF. The CDR3 DNA is TGCAGTGGAGCGGGCAATTACAATGAGCAGTTCTTC. The rearrangement links TRBV20-1 to TRBJ2-1, with D tentatively TRBD2 (6 bases). Looked up from germline, CDR1 is DFQATT and CDR2 is SNEGSKA (reference sequence). The V and J ends lost 7 bases and 4 bases respectively, with 11 bases between them. The CDR3 runs to 12 residues.

This clonotype was picked up many times. The chain couples TRBV2 to TRBJ1-2; 8 nucleotides line up with TRBD1. The CDR3 has 12 amino acids. J was trimmed by 3 bases and V by 6 bases; bases with no gene match: 0. Looked up from germline, CDR1 is SNHLY and CDR2 is FYNNEI. The CDR3 sequence is CASRDRDYGYTF. CDR3 nucleotide sequence: TGTGCCAGCAGGGACAGGGACTATGGCTACACCTTC. Full variable domain (rest looked up from reference TRBV2 and TRBJ1-2): EPEVTQTPSHQVTQMGQEVILRCVPISNHLYFYWYRQILGQKVEFLVSFYNNEISEKSEIFDDQFSVERPDGSNFTLKIRSTKLEDSAMYFCASRDRDYGYTFGSGTRLTVV.

This clonotype occurred a few times. The rearrangement uses TRBV5-1 and TRBJ1-1, with D uncertain. V was pared by 3 bases and J by 3 bases, with 12 bases between. The germline CDR1 and CDR2 sequences are SGHRS and YFSETQ. This CDR3 has 14 amino acids. CDR3 loop: CASSSDPGYTEAFF. The CDR3 DNA sequence: TGCGCCAGCAGCTCGGACCCGGGGTACACTGAAGCTTTCTTT.

Ten or more counts support this clonotype. Written as DNA, the CDR3 is TGTGCCAGCAGCTTTGACAGGAAGAACACTGAAGCTTTCTTT. It encodes CASSFDRKNTEAFF. The J gene is TRBJ1-1, the V gene TRBV7-2; perhaps TRBD1 as D (6 bases). The CDR3 runs to 14 residues. V was cut by 3 bases and J by 1 base, with 9 bases left in between. In germline, CDR1 is SGHTA, CDR2 FQGNSA.

The chain recombines TRBV20-1 with TRBJ2-6, with no clear D. The V end lost 4 bases, the J end lost 4 bases, and 14 bases lay between the germline ends. The CDR3 loop spans 15 amino acids. The germline CDR1 and CDR2 sequences are DFQATT and SNEGSKA (reference sequence). In DNA form, the CDR3 reads TGCAGTGCTACCCCGGCCCAGGCCGGGGCCAACGTCCTGACTTTC. It yields the protein CSATPAQAGANVLTF.